What follows are 28 T cell receptor beta chains derived from one specimen sequenced in a study of identical twins. One entry per CDR3 protein, called by TCRdb with MiXCR from the 5' RACE reads. This sample yields about 520,000 distinct CDR3 sequences, of which 20% to 25% are seen a single time; around 0.9% belongs to the top ten. The same sample was also studied in work on T cells expressing NK-cell markers.

The sample was CD4+ T cells sorted from blood. These receptors were obtained from a woman aged 18-30 years in good health.

The sample holds many counts of this clonotype. The chain combines TRBV20-1 with TRBJ1-5; D may be TRBD1 (5 bases). The CDR3 spans 12 residues. Germline lookup yields CDR1 DFQATT and CDR2 SNEGSKA (reference sequence). Trimming cost V 6 bases and J 4 bases, with 10 bases left between them. The CDR3, as DNA: TGCAGTGCGGGACGGGGGAATCAGCCCCAGCATTTT. It encodes CSAGRGNQPQHF.

The chain couples TRBV20-1 to TRBJ2-7; TRBD1 matches 8 bases. From germline, CDR1 is DFQATT and CDR2 SNEGSKA (reference sequence). J gave up 3 bases and V 5 bases, and 9 bases lay outside the gene matches. The CDR3 sequence is 14 residues long. The CDR3 spells CSAPDPGGNYEQYF. CDR3 bases: TGCAGTGCTCCAGACCCAGGGGGCAACTACGAGCAGTACTTC.

The chain combines TRBV12-3 or TRBV12-4 with TRBJ2-5; TRBD1 agrees at 9 bases. The V gene end was trimmed by 2 bases and the J gene end by 4 bases; junction bases not matched to a gene: 2. The CDR3 extends over 14 amino acids. CDR3 bases: TGTGCCAGCAGTTTACACAGGGGGCCAGAGACCCAGTACTTC. This translates into CASSLHRGPETQYF.

The genes are TRBV29-1 and TRBJ1-2, with D perhaps TRBD1 (6 bases). The germline CDR1 and CDR2 sequences are SQVTM and ANQGSEA. Trimming took 4 bases from V and 8 from J, leaving 14 bases between them. This CDR3 has 12 amino acids. The chain's CDR3 is CSVGGQGRGYTF. The CDR3 DNA is TGCAGCGTTGGGGGGCAGGGTAGGGGCTACACCTTC.

The rearrangement links TRBV15 to TRBJ2-7; D perhaps matches TRBD2 (7 bases). From germline, CDR1 is LNHNV and CDR2 YYDKDF (reference sequence). V was pared by 8 bases and J by 5 bases, with 22 bases between. The CDR3 loop spans 15 amino acids. The CDR3 sequence: CATWDSGGPSDEQYF. The DNA for the CDR3 is TGTGCCACCTGGGATTCGGGGGGCCCCTCGGACGAGCAGTACTTC.

This clonotype was detected only a few times. The genes are TRBV6-6 and TRBJ1-1; no definite D call. Trimming shortened V by 4 bases and J by 9 bases, and 15 bases separated the two germline ends. This CDR3 has 13 amino acids. In germline, CDR1 is MNHNY, CDR2 SVGAGI (reference sequence). The chain's CDR3 is CASSWRAGEKAFF. As DNA, the CDR3 is TGTGCCAGCAGTTGGAGGGCCGGAGAGAAAGCTTTCTTT.

A few counts support this clonotype. The chain is built from TRBV5-1 and TRBJ2-2; D gene ambiguous. The CDR3 contains 14 residues. CDR1 is SGHRS, CDR2 YFSETQ, per germline. The V and J ends lost 0 bases and 5 bases respectively, with 8 bases between them. CDR3: CASSLVGATGELFF. As DNA, the CDR3 is TGCGCCAGCAGCTTGGTAGGAGCGACCGGGGAGCTGTTTTTT.

The chain carries TRBV30 and TRBJ1-1; the D is unclear. The V and J ends lost 1 base and 3 bases respectively, with 9 bases between them. The germline V gene has CDR1 GTSNPN and CDR2 SVGIG (reference sequence). The CDR3 is 13 residues long. The CDR3 region has the DNA TGTGCCTGGAGTGACGACGGTCACACTGAAGCTTTCTTT. Residues: CAWSDDGHTEAFF.

V and J are TRBV20-1 and TRBJ2-7; D is unresolved. V lost 1 base and J 3 bases, leaving 19 bases between the germline ends. The germline CDR1 and CDR2 sequences are DFQATT and SNEGSKA (reference sequence). The CDR3 spans 16 residues. This chain's CDR3 is CSARGRGYSPSYEQYF. CDR3 sequence (DNA): TGCAGTGCTAGAGGGAGAGGTTACTCACCGAGCTACGAGCAGTACTTC.

The V gene is TRBV20-1, the J gene TRBJ2-1; no clear D. The CDR3 is 16 residues long. The germline CDR1 and CDR2 sequences are DFQATT and SNEGSKA (reference sequence). The V and J ends lost 7 bases and 0 bases respectively, with 19 bases between them. The chain's CDR3 is CSESAVAPSSYNEQFF. The CDR3 coding sequence is TGCAGTGAGTCGGCAGTTGCGCCCTCCTCCTACAATGAGCAGTTCTTC.

This clonotype was detected a few times. The chain couples TRBV20-1 to TRBJ2-1, with TRBD2 matching 11 bases. Germline assignment: CDR1 DFQATT and CDR2 SNEGSKA (reference sequence). CDR3 length: 13 residues. CDR3 sequence (DNA): TGCAGCCTTACTAGCGGGAGTTACAATGAGCAGTTCTTC. Amino acids: CSLTSGSYNEQFF.

To note about this clonotype: No conserved phenylalanine or tryptophan ends this CDR3, so it is likely a read error. The chain links TRBV6-1 to TRBJ2-7, with D perhaps given as TRBD1 or TRBD2 (5 bases each). Deletions cut 5 bases from V and 6 bases from J, with 17 bases between. Germline V gene lookup returns CDR1 MNHNS and CDR2 SASEGT. The CDR3 is 14 residues long. The CDR3 region has the DNA TGTGCCAGCAGTCCGCCAGGGAGATGGGGCGAGCAGTACTTA. It translates to CASSPPGRWGEQYL.

A note on this clonotype: Mismatch with germline at one junction end may stem from a read error. The chain carries TRBV29-1 and TRBJ2-3; the D gene is possibly TRBD2 (5 bases). The CDR3 sequence is 12 residues long. Germline loops: CDR1 SQVTM, CDR2 ANQGSEA. CDR3 DNA: TGCAGCGCGGACTTGAGCACAGATACGCAGAATTTT. Translating gives CSADLSTDTQNF.

This clonotype was seen only a few times. The gene calls are TRBV9 and TRBJ2-3; D not certain. This CDR3 contains 14 residues. V was shortened by 4 bases and J by 6 bases, with 15 bases between the two germline ends. The germline V gene encodes CDR1 SGDLS and CDR2 YYNGEE. CDR3 residues: CASSPGRVVDTQYF. The CDR3 coding sequence is TGTGCCAGCAGCCCCGGAAGAGTTGTGGATACGCAGTATTTT.

The J gene is TRBJ2-3, the V gene TRBV5-1; 13 bases align to TRBD2. The CDR3 is made up of 18 amino acids. Germline V gene sequence: CDR1 SGHRS, CDR2 YFSETQ. V lost 3 bases, J lost 2 bases, and 9 bases stayed unmatched. In DNA, the CDR3 is TGCGCCAGCAGCTGGGCCGGGACTAGCGGGACCTACACAGATACGCAGTATTTT. Translated, it gives CASSWAGTSGTYTDTQYF.

The rearrangement uses TRBV6-5 and TRBJ1-6, with no clear D. The CDR3 contains 14 residues. Germline V gene sequence: CDR1 MNHEY, CDR2 SVGAGI. Deletions cut 4 bases from V and 5 bases from J, with 9 bases between. As DNA, the CDR3 is TGTGCCAGCAGTTTCGGGTCCAATAATTCACCCCTCCACTTT. Its translation is CASSFGSNNSPLHF.

This clonotype has more than one count but fewer than ten. The chain has TRBV10-3 and TRBJ2-2; no reliable D call. Germline lookup yields CDR1 ENHRY and CDR2 SYGVKD. The V end lost 4 bases, the J end lost 5 bases, and 11 bases lay between the germline ends. The CDR3 is 14 residues long. CDR3 region: CAISATERTGELFF. CDR3 DNA: TGTGCCATCAGTGCCACGGAAAGGACCGGGGAGCTGTTTTTT.

Only a few counts were recorded for this clonotype. This chain connects TRBV20-1 to TRBJ2-1, with D perhaps TRBD2 (6 bases). Trimming took off 3 bases at V and 9 bases at J, with 15 bases between the two ends. The length of the CDR3 is 13 residues. Germline-derived CDR1 and CDR2 are DFQATT and SNEGSKA (reference sequence). The CDR3 DNA reads as TGCAGTGCTAGCCCCCGCCTAGCGATTGAGCAGTTCTTC. It translates to CSASPRLAIEQFF.

This clonotype was counted only a few times. The chain uses TRBV5-1 and TRBJ2-1, with D tentatively TRBD1 or TRBD2 (5 bases each). The CDR3 spans 14 residues. In germline, CDR1 is SGHRS, CDR2 YFSETQ. Trimming cost V 4 bases and J 8 bases, with 16 bases left between them. CDR3 nucleotides: TGCGCCAGCAGCCTCCGGGACCCCCGGGATGAGCAGTTCTTC. Residues: CASSLRDPRDEQFF. Full variable domain (rest looked up from reference TRBV5-1 and TRBJ2-1): KAGVTQTPRYLIKTRGQQVTLSCSPISGHRSVSWYQQTPGQGLQFLFEYFSETQRNKGNFPGRFSGRQFSNSRSEMNVSTLELGDSALYLCASSLRDPRDEQFFGPGTRLTVL.

The chain combines TRBV21-1 with TRBJ1-5; the D segment call TRBD1 is taken from the table without a DNA check. TRBV21-1 is recorded as a pseudogene. This CDR3 contains 16 residues. The CDR3 here is CASSNRTGRPNQPQHF. In DNA form, the CDR3 reads TGTGCCAGCAGCAACAGGACAGGGCGTCCCAATCAGCCCCAGCATTTT.

The chain joins TRBV21-1 to TRBJ2-6; TRBD1 is the table's D call, not checked against the DNA. TRBV21-1 is a documented pseudogene. This CDR3 contains 18 residues. Here the CDR3 reads CASSTGTGGSSGANVLTF. The CDR3 nucleotides read TGTGCCAGCAGCACTGGGACAGGGGGATCCTCTGGGGCCAACGTCCTGACTTTC.

This clonotype was seen more than once but under ten times. This chain links TRBV5-4 with TRBJ2-5; TRBD2 agrees at 7 bases. This CDR3 spans 14 amino acids. CDR1 SGHNT and CDR2 YYREEE come from the germline V gene (reference sequence). The trim removed 0 bases at V and 3 bases at J, leaving 2 bases unmatched. The CDR3 reads CASSLASGEETQYF. The CDR3 region has the DNA TGTGCCAGCAGCTTGGCTAGCGGAGAAGAGACCCAGTACTTC.

This clonotype appeared a few times. The rearrangement uses TRBV6-1 and TRBJ2-4; D is unclear. The V gene lost 8 bases and the J gene lost 0 bases, with 8 bases spanning the gap. This CDR3 comprises 13 residues. Germline lookup yields CDR1 MNHNS and CDR2 SASEGT. Written as DNA, the CDR3 is TGTGCCAGCCAGTCAATAGCCAAAAACATTCAGTACTTC. Its translation is CASQSIAKNIQYF.

The V call is TRBV15, the J call TRBJ2-3; 11 nucleotides align to TRBD2. CDR1 is LNHNV and CDR2 is YYDKDF in the germline V gene (reference sequence). This CDR3 has 16 residues. V was pared by 5 bases and J by 2 bases, with 6 bases of the junction left unmatched. CDR3 coding DNA: TGTGCCACCAGCGGAGGACTAGCGGGCTTCACAGATACGCAGTATTTT. This translates into CATSGGLAGFTDTQYF.

The gene calls are TRBV20-1 and TRBJ1-1; TRBD1 is a possible D gene (5 bases). The CDR3 is 14 residues long. Germline V CDR1 and CDR2: DFQATT, SNEGSKA (reference sequence). Trimming cost V 4 bases and J 1 base, with 13 bases left between them. The CDR3 spells CSATYGTSNTEAFF. The CDR3 coding sequence is TGCAGTGCTACCTATGGGACCTCGAACACTGAAGCTTTCTTT.

This rearrangement joins TRBV6-1 to TRBJ2-1, with D uncertain. Germline V gives CDR1 MNHNS, CDR2 SASEGT. The CDR3 loop spans 11 amino acids. V dropped 6 bases and J dropped 8 bases, with 8 bases sitting between them. The CDR3 bases are TGTGCCAGCAGAAGCTGGGATGAGCAGTTCTTC. Its translation is CASRSWDEQFF.

The rearrangement uses TRBV6-2 or TRBV6-3 and TRBJ1-5; D is uncertain. The germline V gene encodes CDR1 MNHEY and CDR2 SVGEGT. Trimming removed 3 bases from V and 0 bases from J, with 6 bases in between. The CDR3 is made up of 14 amino acids. The CDR3 loop reads CASSYSHSNQPQHF. In nucleotides, the CDR3 is TGTGCCAGCAGTTATTCCCATAGCAATCAGCCCCAGCATTTT.

This clonotype has at least ten counts. The chain employs TRBV5-6 and TRBJ2-5, with a possible D match to TRBD2 (5 bases). There are 13 residues in the CDR3. The V end lost 1 base, the J end lost 7 bases, and 11 bases lay between the germline ends. Per the germline V gene, CDR1 is SGHDT and CDR2 is YYEEEE. CDR3 sequence reads: CASSLRSEGTQYF. The CDR3 DNA is TGTGCCAGCAGCTTGAGAAGCGAGGGGACCCAGTACTTC.